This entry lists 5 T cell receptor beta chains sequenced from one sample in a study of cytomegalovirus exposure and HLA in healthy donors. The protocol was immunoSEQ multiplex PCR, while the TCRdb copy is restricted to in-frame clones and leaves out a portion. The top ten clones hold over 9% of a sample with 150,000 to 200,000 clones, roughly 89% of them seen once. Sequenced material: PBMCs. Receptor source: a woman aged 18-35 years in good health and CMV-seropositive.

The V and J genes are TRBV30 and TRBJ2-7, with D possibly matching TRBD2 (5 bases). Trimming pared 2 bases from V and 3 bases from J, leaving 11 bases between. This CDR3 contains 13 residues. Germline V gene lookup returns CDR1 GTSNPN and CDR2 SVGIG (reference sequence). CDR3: CAWSSRTYYEQYF. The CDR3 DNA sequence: TGTGCCTGGAGTTCCCGGACTTACTACGAGCAGTACTTC.

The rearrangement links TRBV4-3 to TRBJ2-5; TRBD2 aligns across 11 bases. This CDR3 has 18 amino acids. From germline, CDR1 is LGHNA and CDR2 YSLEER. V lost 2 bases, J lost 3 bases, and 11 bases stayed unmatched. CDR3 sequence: CASSQQSLAGGNKETQYF. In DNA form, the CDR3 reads TGCGCCAGCAGCCAACAAAGCCTAGCGGGAGGAAACAAAGAGACCCAGTACTTC.

CDR3 loop: CASSSDSLAGLGSEQFF. CDR3 nucleotides: TGCGCCAGCAGCTCGGATTCACTAGCGGGTCTCGGGAGTGAGCAGTTCTTC. The rearrangement joins TRBV5-1 to TRBJ2-1; 9 bases align to TRBD2. The V and J ends lost 3 bases and 9 bases, in that order; junction bases with no gene match: 16. The germline gives CDR1 SGHRS, CDR2 YFSETQ. This CDR3 comprises 17 residues.

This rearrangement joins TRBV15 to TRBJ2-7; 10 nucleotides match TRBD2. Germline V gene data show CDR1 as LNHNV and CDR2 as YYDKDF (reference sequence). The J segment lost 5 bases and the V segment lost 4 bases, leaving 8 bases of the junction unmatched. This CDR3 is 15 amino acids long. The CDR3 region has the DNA TGTGCCACCAGCATACCCCTAGCGGGAGCCCACGAGCAGTACTTC. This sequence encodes CATSIPLAGAHEQYF. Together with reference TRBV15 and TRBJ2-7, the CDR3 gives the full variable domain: DAMVIQNPRYQVTQFGKPVTLSCSQTLNHNVMYWYQQKSSQAPKLLFHYYDKDFNNEADTPDNFQSRRPNTSFCFLDIRSPGLGDTAMYLCATSIPLAGAHEQYFGPGTRLTVT.

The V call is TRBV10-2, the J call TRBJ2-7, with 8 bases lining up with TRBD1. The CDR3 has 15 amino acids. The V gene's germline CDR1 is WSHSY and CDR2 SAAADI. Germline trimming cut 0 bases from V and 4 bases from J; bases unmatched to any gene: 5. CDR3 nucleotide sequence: TGCGCCAGCAGTGAGTCGTGGGGACAGGTATACGAGCAGTACTTC. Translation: CASSESWGQVYEQYF.